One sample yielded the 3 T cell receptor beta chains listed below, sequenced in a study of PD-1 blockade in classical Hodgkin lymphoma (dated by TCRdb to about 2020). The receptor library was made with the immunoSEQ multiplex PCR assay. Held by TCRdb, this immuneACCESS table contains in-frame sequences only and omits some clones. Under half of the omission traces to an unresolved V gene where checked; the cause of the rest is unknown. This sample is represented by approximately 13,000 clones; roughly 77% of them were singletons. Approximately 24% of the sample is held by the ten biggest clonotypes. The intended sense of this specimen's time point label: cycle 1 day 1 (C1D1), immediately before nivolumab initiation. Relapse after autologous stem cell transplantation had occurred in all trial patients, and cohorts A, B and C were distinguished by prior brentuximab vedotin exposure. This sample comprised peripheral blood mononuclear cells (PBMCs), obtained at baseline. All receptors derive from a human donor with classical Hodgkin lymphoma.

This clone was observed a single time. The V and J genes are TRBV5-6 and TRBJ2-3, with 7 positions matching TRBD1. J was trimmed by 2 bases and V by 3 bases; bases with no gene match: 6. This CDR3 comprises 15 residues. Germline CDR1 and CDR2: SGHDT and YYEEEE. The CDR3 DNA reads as TGTGCCAGCAGCTCCAAACAGGGGATCACAGATACGCAGTATTTT. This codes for CASSSKQGITDTQYF.

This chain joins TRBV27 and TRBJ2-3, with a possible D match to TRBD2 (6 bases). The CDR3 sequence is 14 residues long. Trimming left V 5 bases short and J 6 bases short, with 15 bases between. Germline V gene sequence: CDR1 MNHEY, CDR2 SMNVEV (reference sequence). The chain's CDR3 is CASSPSGGGDTQYF. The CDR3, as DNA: TGTGCCAGCAGTCCAAGTGGCGGAGGGGATACGCAGTATTTT.

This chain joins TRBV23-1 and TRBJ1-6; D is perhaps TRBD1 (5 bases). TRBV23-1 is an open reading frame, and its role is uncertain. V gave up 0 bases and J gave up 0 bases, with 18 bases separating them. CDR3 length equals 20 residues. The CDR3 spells CASSQSGAEPTSSYNSPLHF. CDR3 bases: TGCGCCAGCAGTCAATCAGGGGCCGAGCCCACGAGCTCCTATAATTCACCCCTCCACTTT.